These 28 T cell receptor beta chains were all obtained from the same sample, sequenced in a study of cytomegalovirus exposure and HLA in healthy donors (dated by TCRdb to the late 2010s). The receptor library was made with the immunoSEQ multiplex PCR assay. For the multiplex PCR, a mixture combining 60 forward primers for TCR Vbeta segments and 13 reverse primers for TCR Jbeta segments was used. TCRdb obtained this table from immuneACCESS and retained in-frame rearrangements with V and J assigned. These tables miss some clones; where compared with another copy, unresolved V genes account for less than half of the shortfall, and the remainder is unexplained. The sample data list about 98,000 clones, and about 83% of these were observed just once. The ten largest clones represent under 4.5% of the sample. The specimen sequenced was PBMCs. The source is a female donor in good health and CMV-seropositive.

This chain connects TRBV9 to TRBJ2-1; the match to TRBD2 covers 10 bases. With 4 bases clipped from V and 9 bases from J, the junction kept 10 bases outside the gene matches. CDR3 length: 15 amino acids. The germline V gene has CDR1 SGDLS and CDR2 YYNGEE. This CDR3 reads CASSPGSGGAGEQFF. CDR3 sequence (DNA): TGTGCCAGCAGCCCTGGGAGCGGGGGGGCTGGTGAGCAGTTCTTC.

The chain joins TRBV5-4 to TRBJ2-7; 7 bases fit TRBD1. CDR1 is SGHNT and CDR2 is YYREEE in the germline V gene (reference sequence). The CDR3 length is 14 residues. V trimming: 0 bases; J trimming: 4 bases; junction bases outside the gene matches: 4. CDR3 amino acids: CASSLGDRRYEQYF. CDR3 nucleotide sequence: TGTGCCAGCAGCTTGGGGGACAGAAGATACGAGCAGTACTTC. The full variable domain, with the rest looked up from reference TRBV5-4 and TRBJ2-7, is ETGVTQSPTHLIKTRGQQVTLRCSSQSGHNTVSWYQQALGQGPQFIFQYYREEENGRGNFPPRFSGLQFPNYSSELNVNALELDDSALYLCASSLGDRRYEQYFGPGTRLTVT.

CDR3 coding DNA: TGCAGCGTTGGACAGGGTTCTATGAACACTGAAGCTTTCTTT. Encoded protein: CSVGQGSMNTEAFF. V gene TRBV29-1 combines with J gene TRBJ1-1, with 7 positions matching TRBD1. Germline V gene lookup returns CDR1 SQVTM and CDR2 ANQGSEA. The CDR3 runs to 14 residues. Losses at the gene ends were 4 bases for V and 0 bases for J; bases not matched to a gene: 5.

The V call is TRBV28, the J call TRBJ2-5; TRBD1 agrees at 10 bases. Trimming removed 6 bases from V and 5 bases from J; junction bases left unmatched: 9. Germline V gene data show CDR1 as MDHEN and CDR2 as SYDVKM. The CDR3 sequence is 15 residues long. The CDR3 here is CASRSSGDRGETQYF. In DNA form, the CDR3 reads TGTGCCAGCAGATCTTCGGGGGACAGGGGTGAGACCCAGTACTTC.

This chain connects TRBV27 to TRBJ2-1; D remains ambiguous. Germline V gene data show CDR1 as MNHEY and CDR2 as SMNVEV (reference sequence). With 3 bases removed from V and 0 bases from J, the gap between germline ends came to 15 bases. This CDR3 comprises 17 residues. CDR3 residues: CASSLYSRLSSYNEQFF. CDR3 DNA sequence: TGTGCCAGCAGTTTGTACAGTCGGTTAAGCTCCTACAATGAGCAGTTCTTC.

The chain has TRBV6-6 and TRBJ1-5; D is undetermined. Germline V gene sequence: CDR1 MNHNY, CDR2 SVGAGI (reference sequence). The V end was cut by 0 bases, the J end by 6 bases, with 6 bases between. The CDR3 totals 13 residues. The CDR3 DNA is TGTGCCAGCAGTTACTCGGGGAGTCAGCCCCAGCATTTT. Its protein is CASSYSGSQPQHF.

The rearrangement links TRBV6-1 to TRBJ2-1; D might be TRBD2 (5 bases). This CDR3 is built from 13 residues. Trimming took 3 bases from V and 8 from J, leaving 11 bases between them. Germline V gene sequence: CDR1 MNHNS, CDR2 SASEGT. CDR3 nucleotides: TGTGCCAGCAGTGAGACGGGGAGAGATGAGCAGTTCTTC. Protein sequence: CASSETGRDEQFF.

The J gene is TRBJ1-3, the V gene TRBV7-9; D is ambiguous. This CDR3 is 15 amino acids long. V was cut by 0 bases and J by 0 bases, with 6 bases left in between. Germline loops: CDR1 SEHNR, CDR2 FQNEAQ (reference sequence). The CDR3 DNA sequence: TGTGCCAGCAGCTTAGCACATCTCTCTGGAAACACCATATATTTT. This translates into CASSLAHLSGNTIYF.

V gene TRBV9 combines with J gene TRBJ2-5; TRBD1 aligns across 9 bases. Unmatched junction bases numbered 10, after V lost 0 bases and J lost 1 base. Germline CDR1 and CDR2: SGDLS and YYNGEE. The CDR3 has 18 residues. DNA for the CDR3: TGTGCCAGCAGCGTAGCCGCTAACAGGGGGCTGGGCCAAGAGACCCAGTACTTC. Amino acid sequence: CASSVAANRGLGQETQYF. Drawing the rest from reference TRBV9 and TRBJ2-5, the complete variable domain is DSGVTQTPKHLITATGQRVTLRCSPRSGDLSVYWYQQSLDQGLQFLIQYYNGEERAKGNILERFSAQQFPDLHSELNLSSLELGDSALYFCASSVAANRGLGQETQYFGPGTRLLVL.

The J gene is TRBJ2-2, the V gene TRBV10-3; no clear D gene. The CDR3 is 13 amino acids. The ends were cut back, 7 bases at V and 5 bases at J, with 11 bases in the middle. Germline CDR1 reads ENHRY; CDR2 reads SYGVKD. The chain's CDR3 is CAINGQVTGELFF. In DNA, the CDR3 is TGTGCCATCAATGGGCAGGTAACCGGGGAGCTGTTTTTT.

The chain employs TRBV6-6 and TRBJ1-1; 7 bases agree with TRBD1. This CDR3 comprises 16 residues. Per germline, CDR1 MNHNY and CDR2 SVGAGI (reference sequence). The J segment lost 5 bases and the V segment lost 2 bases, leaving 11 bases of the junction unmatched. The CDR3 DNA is TGTGCCAGCAGTTACGAAGCTGTCACAGGGGTGACTGAAGCTTTCTTT. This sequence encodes CASSYEAVTGVTEAFF.

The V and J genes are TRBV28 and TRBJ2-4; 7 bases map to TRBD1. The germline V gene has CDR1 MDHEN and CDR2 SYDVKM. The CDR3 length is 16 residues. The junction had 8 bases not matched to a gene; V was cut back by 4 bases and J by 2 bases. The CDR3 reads CASSWRQGVPKNIQYF. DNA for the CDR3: TGTGCCAGCAGTTGGAGACAGGGAGTGCCCAAAAACATTCAGTACTTC.

CDR3 sequence: CASSSGQWQPQHF. The CDR3 region has the DNA TGTGCCAGCAGTTCCGGACAGTGGCAGCCCCAGCATTTT. The chain employs TRBV28 and TRBJ1-5; TRBD1 might be the D (6 bases). This CDR3 contains 13 residues. CDR1 is MDHEN, CDR2 SYDVKM, per germline. Deletions cut 4 bases from V and 7 bases from J, with 11 bases between.

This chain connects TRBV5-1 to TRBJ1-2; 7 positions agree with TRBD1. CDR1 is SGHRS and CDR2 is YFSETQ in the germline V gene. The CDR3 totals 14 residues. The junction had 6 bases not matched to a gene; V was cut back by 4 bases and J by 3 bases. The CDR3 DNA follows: TGCGCCAGCAGCCCGGACAGGAGAGACTATGGCTACACCTTC. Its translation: CASSPDRRDYGYTF.

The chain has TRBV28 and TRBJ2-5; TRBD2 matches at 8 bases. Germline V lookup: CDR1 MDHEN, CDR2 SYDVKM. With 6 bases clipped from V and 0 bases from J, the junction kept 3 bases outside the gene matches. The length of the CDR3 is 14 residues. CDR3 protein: CASSRLANQETQYF. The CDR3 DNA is TGTGCCAGCAGCCGACTAGCGAACCAAGAGACCCAGTACTTC.

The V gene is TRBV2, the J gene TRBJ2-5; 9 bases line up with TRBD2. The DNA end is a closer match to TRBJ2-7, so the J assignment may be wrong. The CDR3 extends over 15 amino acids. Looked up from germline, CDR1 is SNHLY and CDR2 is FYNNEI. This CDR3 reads CASRETSGANYEQYF. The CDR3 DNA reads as TGTGCCAGCAGGGAGACTAGCGGAGCTAACTACGAGCAGTACTTC.

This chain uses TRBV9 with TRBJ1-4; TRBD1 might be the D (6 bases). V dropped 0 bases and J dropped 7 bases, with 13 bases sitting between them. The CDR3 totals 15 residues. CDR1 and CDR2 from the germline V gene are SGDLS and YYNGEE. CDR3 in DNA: TGTGCCAGCAGCGTAGCTGGCAGGGGACCTGAAAAACTGTTTTTT. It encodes CASSVAGRGPEKLFF.

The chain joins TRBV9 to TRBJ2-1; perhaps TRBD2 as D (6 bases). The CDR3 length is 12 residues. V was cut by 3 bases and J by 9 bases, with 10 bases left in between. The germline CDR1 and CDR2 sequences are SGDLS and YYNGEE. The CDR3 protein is CASSAGGFEQFF. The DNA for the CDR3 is TGTGCCAGCAGCGCCGGGGGTTTTGAGCAGTTCTTC.

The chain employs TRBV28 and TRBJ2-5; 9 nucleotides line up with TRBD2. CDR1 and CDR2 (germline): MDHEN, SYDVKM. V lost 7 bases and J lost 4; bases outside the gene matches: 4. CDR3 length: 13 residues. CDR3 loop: CASISGRGETQYF. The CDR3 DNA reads TGTGCCAGCATTAGCGGGAGAGGAGAGACCCAGTACTTC.

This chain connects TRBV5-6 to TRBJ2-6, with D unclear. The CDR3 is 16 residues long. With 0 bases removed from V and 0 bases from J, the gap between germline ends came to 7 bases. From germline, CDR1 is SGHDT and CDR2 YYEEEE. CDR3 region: CASSLESVSGANVLTF. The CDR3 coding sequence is TGTGCCAGCAGCTTGGAATCGGTCTCTGGGGCCAACGTCCTGACTTTC.

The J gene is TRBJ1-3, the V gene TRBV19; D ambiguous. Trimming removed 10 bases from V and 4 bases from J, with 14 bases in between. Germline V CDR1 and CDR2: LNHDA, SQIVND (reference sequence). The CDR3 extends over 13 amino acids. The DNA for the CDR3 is TGTGCCACAATGGGAGTCTCGGGAAACACCATATATTTT. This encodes CATMGVSGNTIYF.

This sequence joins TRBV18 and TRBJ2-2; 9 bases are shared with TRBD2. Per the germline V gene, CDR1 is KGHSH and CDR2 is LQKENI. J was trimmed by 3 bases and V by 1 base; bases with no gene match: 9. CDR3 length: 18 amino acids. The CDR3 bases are TGTGCCAGCTCACCACAGTCGCTAGCGGGGACATACACCGGGGAGCTGTTTTTT. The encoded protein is CASSPQSLAGTYTGELFF.

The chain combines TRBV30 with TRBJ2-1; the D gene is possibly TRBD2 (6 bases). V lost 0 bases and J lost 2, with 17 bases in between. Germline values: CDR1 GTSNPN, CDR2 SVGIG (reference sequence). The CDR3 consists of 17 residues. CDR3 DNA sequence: TGTGCCTGGAGTGTACGGGGAAGGGGAGGCGCCTACAATGAGCAGTTCTTC. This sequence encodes CAWSVRGRGGAYNEQFF.

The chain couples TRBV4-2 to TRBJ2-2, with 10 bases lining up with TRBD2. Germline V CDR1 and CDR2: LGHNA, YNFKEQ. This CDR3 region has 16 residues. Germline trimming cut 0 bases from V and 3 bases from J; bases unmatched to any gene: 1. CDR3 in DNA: TGTGCCAGCAGCCAAGAGCTAGCGGGGGACACCGGGGAGCTGTTTTTT. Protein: CASSQELAGDTGELFF.

The CDR3 loop is CASRGQGPDTQYF. The CDR3 coding sequence is TGCGCCAGCAGGGGACAGGGGCCAGATACGCAGTATTTT. The rearrangement joins TRBV5-1 to TRBJ2-3; 10 nucleotides agree with TRBD1. V dropped 5 bases and J dropped 4; count of bases not matched to a gene: 1. This CDR3 contains 13 residues. In germline, CDR1 is SGHRS, CDR2 YFSETQ.

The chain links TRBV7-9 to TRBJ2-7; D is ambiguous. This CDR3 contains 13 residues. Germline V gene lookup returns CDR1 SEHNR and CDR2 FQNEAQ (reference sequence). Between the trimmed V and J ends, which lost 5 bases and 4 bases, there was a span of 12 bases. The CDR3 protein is CASSANGQYEQYF. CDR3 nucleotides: TGTGCCAGCAGCGCAAATGGCCAGTACGAGCAGTACTTC.

CDR3 amino acids: CASSLSVNTEAFF. DNA of the CDR3: TGTGCCAGCAGCTTGTCAGTGAACACTGAAGCTTTCTTT. The chain has TRBV5-6 and TRBJ1-1, with D hard to call. The CDR3 spans 13 residues. Germline V CDR1 and CDR2: SGHDT, YYEEEE. The germline V and J ends were trimmed by 1 base and 0 bases, with 4 bases remaining between them.

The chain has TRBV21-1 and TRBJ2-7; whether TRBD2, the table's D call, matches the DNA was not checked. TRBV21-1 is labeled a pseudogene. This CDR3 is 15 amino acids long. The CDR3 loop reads CASTQSGATSYEQYF. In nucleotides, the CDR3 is TGTGCCAGCACCCAAAGCGGGGCAACCTCCTACGAGCAGTACTTC.